Below are 19 T cell receptor beta chains sequenced from a single sample in a study of cytomegalovirus exposure and HLA in healthy donors. The primer mix had 60 Vbeta and 13 Jbeta primers. TCRdb keeps only in-frame clones here, not all; method: immunoSEQ multiplex PCR. The sample lists approximately 100,000 clones; 65% to 80% were seen once. Material for sequencing was PBMCs. The receptors were sampled from a woman between 50 and 59 years old in good health and CMV-seropositive.

The chain employs TRBV5-1 and TRBJ1-2, with TRBD1 as a possible D gene (5 bases). Looked up from germline, CDR1 is SGHRS and CDR2 is YFSETQ. This CDR3 comprises 17 residues. Trimming left V 1 base short and J 0 bases short, with 16 bases between. The CDR3 coding sequence is TGCGCCAGCAGCTTGATTGGGACGGGGGATACTAACTATGGCTACACCTTC. This sequence encodes CASSLIGTGDTNYGYTF. Based on the CDR3 plus reference TRBV5-1 and TRBJ1-2, the full variable domain is KAGVTQTPRYLIKTRGQQVTLSCSPISGHRSVSWYQQTPGQGLQFLFEYFSETQRNKGNFPGRFSGRQFSNSRSEMNVSTLELGDSALYLCASSLIGTGDTNYGYTFGSGTRLTVV.

This rearrangement joins TRBV9 to TRBJ2-7; D possibly corresponds to TRBD1 (6 bases). Germline V gives CDR1 SGDLS, CDR2 YYNGEE. Trimming removed 4 bases at V and 1 base at J, with 12 bases between. The CDR3 has 14 amino acids. CDR3 sequence reads: CASSPGVPSYEQYF. CDR3 DNA: TGTGCCAGCAGCCCAGGGGTCCCTTCCTACGAGCAGTACTTC.

This chain uses TRBV5-1 with TRBJ2-2; 8 bases map to TRBD1. Germline V CDR1 and CDR2: SGHRS, YFSETQ. The CDR3 loop spans 13 amino acids. J lost 7 bases, V lost 6 bases, and 5 bases had no gene match. The CDR3 protein is CASKQGGNGELFF. CDR3 coding DNA: TGCGCCAGCAAACAGGGGGGAAACGGGGAGCTGTTTTTT.

The chain is built from TRBV27 and TRBJ2-7, with a weak D call TRBD2 (5 bases). Germline values: CDR1 MNHEY, CDR2 SMNVEV (reference sequence). There are 15 residues in the CDR3. The germline V and J ends were trimmed by 1 base and 6 bases, with 16 bases remaining between them. CDR3 amino acids: CASSLWQSGSGEQYF. Written as DNA, the CDR3 is TGTGCCAGCAGTTTATGGCAGAGCGGAAGTGGCGAGCAGTACTTC.

This clone occurred once. V usage is TRBV6-6 and J usage is TRBJ2-3; TRBD1 might be the D (5 bases). Germline CDR1 reads MNHNY; CDR2 reads SVGAGI (reference sequence). The CDR3 is 12 residues long. V was pared by 2 bases and J by 10 bases, with 10 bases between. The CDR3 loop reads CASSYGKGPQYF. The CDR3 nucleotides read TGTGCCAGCAGTTACGGGAAGGGGCCGCAGTATTTT.

The V and J genes are TRBV19 and TRBJ2-4; 12 nucleotides line up with TRBD1. J gave up 7 bases and V 3 bases, and 7 bases lay outside the gene matches. Germline CDR1 is LNHDA and CDR2 is SQIVND (reference sequence). This CDR3 spans 16 amino acids. The CDR3 sequence: CASSMGGQGALNIQYF. The CDR3 DNA is TGTGCCAGTAGTATGGGGGGACAGGGGGCCTTGAACATTCAGTACTTC. Drawing the rest from reference TRBV19 and TRBJ2-4, the complete variable domain is DGGITQSPKYLFRKEGQNVTLSCEQNLNHDAMYWYRQDPGQGLRLIYYSQIVNDFQKGDIAEGYSVSREKKESFPLTVTSAQKNPTAFYLCASSMGGQGALNIQYFGAGTRLSVL.

The chain has TRBV9 and TRBJ2-3, with 12 bases that match TRBD2. This CDR3 has 14 residues. The V and J ends lost 3 bases and 4 bases, in that order; junction bases with no gene match: 0. The germline V gene encodes CDR1 SGDLS and CDR2 YYNGEE. For the CDR3, the DNA is TGTGCCAGCAGCGGACTAGCGGGGGCAGATACGCAGTATTTT. Amino acids: CASSGLAGADTQYF.

The chain carries TRBV5-1 and TRBJ1-5, with 8 bases that match TRBD1. The CDR3 has 14 residues. The ends lost 4 bases at V and 6 bases at J; junction bases unmatched: 6. Germline lookup yields CDR1 SGHRS and CDR2 YFSETQ. The CDR3 region has the DNA TGCGCCAGCAGCCCGGACAGGGTAGGTCAGCCCCAGCATTTT. Its translation: CASSPDRVGQPQHF.

The V and J genes are TRBV10-2 and TRBJ2-1, with 8 positions matching TRBD2. J gave up 10 bases and V 7 bases, and 9 bases lay outside the gene matches. This CDR3 comprises 13 residues. Germline V CDR1 and CDR2: WSHSY, SAAADI. The CDR3 sequence is CASIGTRTGEQFF. The CDR3 DNA sequence: TGCGCCAGCATCGGGACTAGAACGGGGGAGCAGTTCTTC.

V is TRBV7-3 and J is TRBJ2-1, with D perhaps TRBD1 (5 bases). The ends were cut back, 4 bases at V and 6 bases at J, with 10 bases in the middle. This CDR3 has 13 amino acids. Germline V CDR1 and CDR2: SGHTA, FQGTGA. CDR3 coding DNA: TGTGCCAGCAGCTCCGACCAGGGCAATGAGCAGTTCTTC. It yields the protein CASSSDQGNEQFF.

This clone appeared a single time. CDR3 nucleotide sequence: TGCGCCAGCAGCTTGGGACTAGCGGGGAGCTACGAGCAGTACTTC. It specifies CASSLGLAGSYEQYF. V usage is TRBV5-1 and J usage is TRBJ2-5, with 11 bases matching TRBD2. The DNA end is a closer match to TRBJ2-7, so the J assignment may be wrong. The CDR3 has 15 amino acids. In germline, CDR1 is SGHRS, CDR2 YFSETQ.

There are a few counts of this clone. The chain uses TRBV11-2 and TRBJ2-7; D possibly corresponds to TRBD2 (6 bases). This CDR3 has 13 amino acids. V was clipped by 3 bases and J by 3 bases, with 9 bases between them. The germline gives CDR1 SGHAT, CDR2 FQNNGV. The CDR3 sequence: CASSFGTVYEQYF. For the CDR3, the DNA is TGTGCCAGCAGCTTCGGGACTGTCTACGAGCAGTACTTC.

This chain joins TRBV5-8 and TRBJ1-1; a weak D match, TRBD1 (5 bases). This CDR3 contains 12 residues. Trimming removed 2 bases at V and 8 bases at J, with 10 bases between. Germline CDR1 SGHTS, CDR2 YDEGEE. CDR3 residues: CASSFLGAEAFF. The CDR3 DNA sequence: TGTGCCAGCAGCTTTCTTGGGGCAGAAGCTTTCTTT.

The chain joins TRBV7-9 to TRBJ2-1; 7 bases fit TRBD1. Germline CDR1 is SEHNR and CDR2 is FQNEAQ (reference sequence). The CDR3 covers 16 residues. Trimming removed 5 bases from V and 5 bases from J; junction bases left unmatched: 12. The CDR3 sequence is CASSPRTRDRHNEQFF. For the CDR3, the DNA is TGTGCCAGCAGCCCACGGACCCGGGACAGACACAATGAGCAGTTCTTC.

V gene TRBV7-9 combines with J gene TRBJ1-2; weak D call: TRBD1 (6 bases). The CDR3 consists of 13 residues. Germline V gene data show CDR1 as SEHNR and CDR2 as FQNEAQ (reference sequence). Trimming took off 5 bases at V and 8 bases at J, with 15 bases between the two ends. CDR3 DNA sequence: TGTGCCAGCAGCGGGGGCGGACCCGTGGGCTACACCTTC. Amino acid sequence: CASSGGGPVGYTF. The full variable domain, completed using reference TRBV7-9 and TRBJ1-2, is DTGVSQNPRHKITKRGQNVTFRCDPISEHNRLYWYRQTLGQGPEFLTYFQNEAQLEKSRLLSDRFSAERPKGSFSTLEIQRTEQGDSAMYLCASSGGGPVGYTFGSGTRLTVV.

The genes are TRBV10-1 and TRBJ2-3; 12 nucleotides line up with TRBD2. This CDR3 comprises 15 residues. The germline gives CDR1 WNHNN, CDR2 SYGVQD (reference sequence). V dropped 5 bases and J dropped 3; count of bases not matched to a gene: 3. CDR3 amino acids: CASSLTSGGTDTQYF. DNA for the CDR3: TGCGCCAGCAGTCTTACTAGCGGGGGGACAGATACGCAGTATTTT.

This rearrangement joins TRBV7-9 to TRBJ1-4, with TRBD1 as a possible D gene (6 bases). Germline CDR1 reads SEHNR; CDR2 reads FQNEAQ (reference sequence). Trimming took off 5 bases at V and 8 bases at J, with 21 bases between the two ends. This CDR3 comprises 16 residues. The CDR3 DNA sequence: TGTGCCAGCAGCCCTTTTTTACAGGGATATTGGGAAAAACTGTTTTTT. Its translation is CASSPFLQGYWEKLFF.

The genes are TRBV6-1 and TRBJ1-2; the D is unclear. The CDR3 is 15 residues long. The V end lost 1 base, the J end lost 4 bases, and 13 bases lay between the germline ends. Germline-derived CDR1 and CDR2 are MNHNS and SASEGT. CDR3 bases: TGTGCCAGCAGTGAAGACCGCCGGGGAAGCTATGGCTACACCTTC. Translation gives CASSEDRRGSYGYTF.

The chain has TRBV2 and TRBJ2-5; 7 bases agree with TRBD2. The CDR3 runs 16 residues. Germline V gene lookup returns CDR1 SNHLY and CDR2 FYNNEI. The V gene end was trimmed by 1 base and the J gene end by 5 bases; junction bases not matched to a gene: 10. CDR3 DNA: TGTGCCAGCAGTGAAGGGACTGGGGGGGTCGGGGAGACCCAGTACTTC. Its translation: CASSEGTGGVGETQYF. The full variable domain, its missing parts supplied by reference TRBV2 and TRBJ2-5, is EPEVTQTPSHQVTQMGQEVILRCVPISNHLYFYWYRQILGQKVEFLVSFYNNEISEKSEIFDDQFSVERPDGSNFTLKIRSTKLEDSAMYFCASSEGTGGVGETQYFGPGTRLLVL.